The 20 T cell receptor beta chains in this list originate from one sample, sequenced in a study of blood T cell repertoires in COVID-19. The protocol was immunoSEQ multiplex PCR, while the TCRdb copy is restricted to in-frame clones and leaves out a portion. The profile shows 250,000 to 300,000 clones, about nine tenths of them singletons. Sequencing input: PBMCs or T cells enriched from blood (not recorded which). All receptors derive from a man aged 18 to 30 who had recovered from COVID-19.

This clone was counted once. The rearrangement uses TRBV12-3 or TRBV12-4 and TRBJ1-2; D might be TRBD1 (6 bases). Trimming removed 8 bases from V and 6 bases from J, with 13 bases in between. This CDR3 is 12 amino acids long. Here the CDR3 reads CASGINRDGYTF. CDR3 DNA: TGTGCCAGCGGGATAAACAGGGATGGCTACACCTTC.

The chain is built from TRBV19 and TRBJ2-7, with a tentative D call TRBD2 (6 bases). Germline V gene sequence: CDR1 LNHDA, CDR2 SQIVND (reference sequence). The CDR3 has 14 residues. Trimming cost V 5 bases and J 0 bases, with 11 bases left between them. The CDR3 sequence is CASSLPGDSYEQYF. DNA of the CDR3: TGTGCCAGTAGTCTCCCGGGGGACTCCTACGAGCAGTACTTC.

The V call is TRBV7-6, the J call TRBJ2-5, with D possibly TRBD2 on 7 matching bases. The V end lost 1 base, the J end lost 5 bases, and 14 bases lay between the germline ends. Germline CDR1 reads SGHVS; CDR2 reads FNYEAQ. The CDR3 contains 15 residues. CDR3 region: CASSLGWGGAETQYF. CDR3 DNA: TGTGCCAGCAGCTTAGGCTGGGGGGGGGCGGAGACCCAGTACTTC.

The chain has TRBV12-3 or TRBV12-4 and TRBJ1-5; D is ambiguous. V dropped 3 bases and J dropped 5 bases, with 8 bases sitting between them. The CDR3 is made up of 13 amino acids. For the CDR3, the DNA is TGTGCCAGCAGTTTCAGCGGGGATCAGCCCCAGCATTTT. This gives the protein CASSFSGDQPQHF.

The chain recombines TRBV18 with TRBJ2-1, with 15 bases that match TRBD2. CDR1 is KGHSH, CDR2 LQKENI, per germline. Losses at the gene ends were 0 bases for V and 7 bases for J; bases not matched to a gene: 1. There are 16 residues in the CDR3. CDR3 in DNA: TGTGCCAGCTCACCACCGGGACTAGCGGGGGGTAATGAGCAGTTCTTC. It specifies CASSPPGLAGGNEQFF.

This chain uses TRBV4-1 with TRBJ1-1, with D possibly matching TRBD1 (5 bases). CDR1 MGHRA and CDR2 YSYEKL come from the germline V gene. V lost 4 bases, J lost 5 bases, and 17 bases lay in between. This CDR3 contains 15 residues. The CDR3 DNA reads TGCGCCAGCAGCCGTATGTGGCAGGGAAGAACTGAAGCTTTCTTT. This codes for CASSRMWQGRTEAFF.

The count of this clone is one. V is TRBV7-3 and J is TRBJ1-1; D is uncertain. This CDR3 region has 15 residues. V shed 5 bases and J shed 5 bases, with 18 bases lying between them. The germline CDR1 and CDR2 sequences are SGHTA and FQGTGA. The CDR3 reads CASSPGLRRGTEAFF. The CDR3 nucleotides are TGTGCCAGCAGCCCCGGGCTACGCCGGGGAACTGAAGCTTTCTTT.

V usage is TRBV3-1 (or the pseudogene TRBV3-2) and J usage is TRBJ2-5; D is possibly TRBD2 (6 bases). Per the germline V gene, CDR1 is LGHDT and CDR2 is YNNKEL (reference sequence). The V end lost 3 bases, the J end lost 1 base, and 15 bases lay between the germline ends. This CDR3 is built from 16 residues. The CDR3 DNA sequence: TGTGCCAGCAGCCAGGCTAGCGTTAGGGTCCAAGAGACCCAGTACTTC. The encoded protein is CASSQASVRVQETQYF.

The chain couples TRBV5-8 to TRBJ2-2; TRBD2 agrees at 14 bases. This CDR3 spans 18 amino acids. V gave up 4 bases and J gave up 5 bases; unmatched junction bases: 10. Looked up from germline, CDR1 is SGHTS and CDR2 is YDEGEE. The CDR3 here is CASSDPTSGRARTGELFF. CDR3 nucleotides: TGTGCCAGCAGCGACCCGACTAGCGGGAGGGCCCGGACCGGGGAGCTGTTTTTT.

The chain employs TRBV4-1 and TRBJ1-2, with 8 bases identical to TRBD1. The CDR3 contains 20 residues. CDR1 MGHRA and CDR2 YSYEKL come from the germline V gene. The V and J ends lost 4 bases and 3 bases, in that order; junction bases with no gene match: 22. The CDR3 loop is CASSPGAGQGARRFDYGYTF. The CDR3, as DNA: TGCGCCAGCAGCCCCGGGGCGGGGCAGGGGGCGAGAAGGTTTGACTATGGCTACACCTTC.

The rearrangement joins TRBV29-1 to TRBJ2-3; 7 bases are a match to TRBD2. The V gene's germline CDR1 is SQVTM and CDR2 ANQGSEA. This CDR3 spans 15 amino acids. Losses at the gene ends were 3 bases for V and 0 bases for J; bases not matched to a gene: 6. The CDR3 here is CSVEILGGSTDTQYF. In nucleotides, the CDR3 is TGCAGCGTTGAGATCCTGGGGGGGAGCACAGATACGCAGTATTTT.

The V gene is TRBV29-1, the J gene TRBJ2-2; D not resolved. Trimming stripped 4 bases from V and 2 bases from J, with 5 bases between. Germline V gene data show CDR1 as SQVTM and CDR2 as ANQGSEA. The CDR3 has 12 residues. CDR3 in amino acids: CSVVLNTGELFF. The CDR3 DNA sequence: TGCAGCGTTGTGCTAAACACCGGGGAGCTGTTTTTT.

V and J are TRBV10-3 and TRBJ1-2, with 8 bases that match TRBD1. The CDR3 is made up of 15 amino acids. Germline V gene lookup returns CDR1 ENHRY and CDR2 SYGVKD. Germline trimming cut 6 bases from V and 2 bases from J; bases unmatched to any gene: 8. The CDR3 sequence is CAIRKGQESNYGYTF. The CDR3 DNA is TGTGCCATCAGGAAGGGACAGGAATCCAACTATGGCTACACCTTC.

This rearrangement joins TRBV19 to TRBJ1-5, with D perhaps matching TRBD1 (5 bases). Per germline, CDR1 LNHDA and CDR2 SQIVND (reference sequence). The CDR3 is 15 amino acids. V shed 7 bases and J shed 0 bases, with 13 bases lying between them. This CDR3 reads CASTVDSYSNQPQHF. The CDR3 DNA reads as TGTGCCAGTACCGTCGACAGTTATAGCAATCAGCCCCAGCATTTT. Full variable domain (remainder filled in from reference TRBV19 and TRBJ1-5): DGGITQSPKYLFRKEGQNVTLSCEQNLNHDAMYWYRQDPGQGLRLIYYSQIVNDFQKGDIAEGYSVSREKKESFPLTVTSAQKNPTAFYLCASTVDSYSNQPQHFGDGTRLSIL.

The V gene is TRBV29-1, the J gene TRBJ2-1, with a weak D call TRBD2 (6 bases). From germline, CDR1 is SQVTM and CDR2 ANQGSEA. The CDR3 loop spans 19 amino acids. Trimming removed 7 bases at V and 1 base at J, with 29 bases between. The CDR3 sequence: CSGSPGLSSTSRSYNEQFF. The CDR3 coding sequence is TGCAGCGGATCTCCGGGACTTTCCTCCACCAGCCGATCCTACAATGAGCAGTTCTTC.

The rearrangement joins TRBV3-1 (or the pseudogene TRBV3-2) to TRBJ1-1, with 8 nucleotides matching TRBD1. V shed 2 bases and J 3 bases; nucleotides not matched to a gene: 5. The CDR3 is 15 residues long. CDR1 and CDR2 (germline): LGHDT, YNNKEL (reference sequence). The CDR3 nucleotides are TGTGCCAGCAGCCAAACGACAGGGGTTTACACTGAAGCTTTCTTT. This translates into CASSQTTGVYTEAFF.

The chain carries TRBV2 and TRBJ1-2, with a tentative D call TRBD1 (6 bases). CDR1 is SNHLY and CDR2 is FYNNEI in the germline V gene. CDR3 size: 14 residues. With 5 bases removed from V and 4 bases from J, the gap between germline ends came to 14 bases. CDR3 coding DNA: TGTGCCAGCAGTAACCGGGACACCACCTATGGCTACACCTTC. This encodes CASSNRDTTYGYTF. The whole variable domain, filled in from reference TRBV2 and TRBJ1-2, reads EPEVTQTPSHQVTQMGQEVILRCVPISNHLYFYWYRQILGQKVEFLVSFYNNEISEKSEIFDDQFSVERPDGSNFTLKIRSTKLEDSAMYFCASSNRDTTYGYTFGSGTRLTVV.

The V gene is TRBV2, the J gene TRBJ2-7; 10 bases align to TRBD1. The CDR3 is 15 amino acids. Germline CDR1 is SNHLY and CDR2 is FYNNEI. CDR3 sequence reads: CASIRDRGASYEQYF. The CDR3 nucleotides are TGTGCTAGTATCCGGGACAGGGGTGCGTCCTACGAGCAGTACTTC.

This clone was recorded many times. The chain carries TRBV7-9 and TRBJ2-7; 9 bases align to TRBD2. CDR3 length equals 16 residues. With 0 bases clipped from V and 5 bases from J, the junction kept 8 bases outside the gene matches. The germline gives CDR1 SEHNR, CDR2 FQNEAQ (reference sequence). The CDR3 here is CASSLARIAGAHEQYF. The CDR3 bases are TGTGCCAGCAGCTTAGCGCGGATAGCGGGAGCCCACGAGCAGTACTTC.

The chain links TRBV9 to TRBJ1-1, with D unclear. Germline V gives CDR1 SGDLS, CDR2 YYNGEE. V was pared by 0 bases and J by 1 base, with 4 bases between. The CDR3 has 13 residues. The CDR3 loop reads CASSVAGNTEAFF. The CDR3 region has the DNA TGTGCCAGCAGCGTAGCCGGGAACACTGAAGCTTTCTTT. The full variable domain, completed using reference TRBV9 and TRBJ1-1, is DSGVTQTPKHLITATGQRVTLRCSPRSGDLSVYWYQQSLDQGLQFLIQYYNGEERAKGNILERFSAQQFPDLHSELNLSSLELGDSALYFCASSVAGNTEAFFGQGTRLTVV.